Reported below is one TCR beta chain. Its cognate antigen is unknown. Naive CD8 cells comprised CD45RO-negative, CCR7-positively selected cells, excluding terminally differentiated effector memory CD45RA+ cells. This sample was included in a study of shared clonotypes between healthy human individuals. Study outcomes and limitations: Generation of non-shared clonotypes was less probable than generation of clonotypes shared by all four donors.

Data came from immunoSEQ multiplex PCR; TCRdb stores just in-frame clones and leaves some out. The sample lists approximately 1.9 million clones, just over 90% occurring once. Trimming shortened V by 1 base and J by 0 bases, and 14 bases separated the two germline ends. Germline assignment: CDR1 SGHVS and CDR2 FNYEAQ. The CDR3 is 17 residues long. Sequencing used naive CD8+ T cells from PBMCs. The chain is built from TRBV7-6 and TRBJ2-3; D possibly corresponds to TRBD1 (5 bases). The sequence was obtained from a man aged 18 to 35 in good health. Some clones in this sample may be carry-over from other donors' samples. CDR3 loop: CASSLVTGGQSTDTQYF. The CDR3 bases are TGTGCCAGCAGCTTAGTTACGGGCGGACAAAGCACAGATACGCAGTATTTT.